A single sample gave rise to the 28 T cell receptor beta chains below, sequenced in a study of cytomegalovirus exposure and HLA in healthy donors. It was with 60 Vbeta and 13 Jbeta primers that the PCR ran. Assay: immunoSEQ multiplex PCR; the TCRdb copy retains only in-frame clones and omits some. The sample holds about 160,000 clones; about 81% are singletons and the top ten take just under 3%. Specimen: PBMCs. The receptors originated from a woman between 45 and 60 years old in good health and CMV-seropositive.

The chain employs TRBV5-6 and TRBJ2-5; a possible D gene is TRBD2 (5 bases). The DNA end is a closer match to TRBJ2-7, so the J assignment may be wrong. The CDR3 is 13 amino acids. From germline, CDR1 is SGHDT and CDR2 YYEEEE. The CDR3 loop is CASSLTGIYEQYF. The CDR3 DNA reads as TGTGCCAGCAGCTTGACGGGAATCTACGAGCAGTACTTC.

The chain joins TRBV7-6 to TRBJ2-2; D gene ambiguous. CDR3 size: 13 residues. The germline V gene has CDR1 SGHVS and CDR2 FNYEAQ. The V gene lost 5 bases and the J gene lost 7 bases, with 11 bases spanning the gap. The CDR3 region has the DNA TGTGCCAGCAGCGAGATCCGGTACGGGGAGCTGTTTTTT. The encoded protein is CASSEIRYGELFF.

Written as DNA, the CDR3 is TGTGCCAGTAGTATCAGCTCCTACAATGAGCAGTTCTTC. This translates into CASSISSYNEQFF. The chain recombines TRBV19 with TRBJ2-1, with D unresolved. Germline values: CDR1 LNHDA, CDR2 SQIVND (reference sequence). Deletions cut 3 bases from V and 0 bases from J, with 3 bases between. CDR3 length: 13 residues.

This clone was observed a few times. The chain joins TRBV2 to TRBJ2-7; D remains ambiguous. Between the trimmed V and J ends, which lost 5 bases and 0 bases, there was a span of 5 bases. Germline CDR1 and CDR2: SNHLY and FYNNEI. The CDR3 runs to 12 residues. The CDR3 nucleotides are TGTGCCAGCAGTCCTAGCTCCTACGAGCAGTACTTC. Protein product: CASSPSSYEQYF.

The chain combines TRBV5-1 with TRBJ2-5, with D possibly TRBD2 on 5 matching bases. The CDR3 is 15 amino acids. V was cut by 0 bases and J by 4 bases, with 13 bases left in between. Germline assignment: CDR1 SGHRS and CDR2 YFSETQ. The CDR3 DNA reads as TGCGCCAGCAGCTTGGCCACGGGGTGGCGAGAGACCCAGTACTTC. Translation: CASSLATGWRETQYF.

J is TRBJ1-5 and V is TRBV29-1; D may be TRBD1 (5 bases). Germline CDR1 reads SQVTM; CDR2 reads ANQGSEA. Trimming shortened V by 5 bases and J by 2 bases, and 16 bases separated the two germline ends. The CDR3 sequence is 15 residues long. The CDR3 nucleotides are TGCAGCGTTCACAGGTCTTCCCAGCGCAATCAGCCCCAGCATTTT. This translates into CSVHRSSQRNQPQHF.

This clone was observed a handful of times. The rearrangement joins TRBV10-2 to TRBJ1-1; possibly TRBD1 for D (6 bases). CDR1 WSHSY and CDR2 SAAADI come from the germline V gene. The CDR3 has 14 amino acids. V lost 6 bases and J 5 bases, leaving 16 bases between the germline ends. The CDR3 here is CASSNTGSVTEAFF. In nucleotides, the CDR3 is TGCGCCAGCAGCAACACAGGGTCGGTGACTGAAGCTTTCTTT.

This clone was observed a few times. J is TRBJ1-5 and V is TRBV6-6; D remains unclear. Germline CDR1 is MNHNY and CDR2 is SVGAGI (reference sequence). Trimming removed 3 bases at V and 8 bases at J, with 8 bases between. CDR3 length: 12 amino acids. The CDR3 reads CASSYGREPQHF. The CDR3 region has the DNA TGTGCCAGCAGTTATGGGAGAGAGCCCCAGCATTTT.

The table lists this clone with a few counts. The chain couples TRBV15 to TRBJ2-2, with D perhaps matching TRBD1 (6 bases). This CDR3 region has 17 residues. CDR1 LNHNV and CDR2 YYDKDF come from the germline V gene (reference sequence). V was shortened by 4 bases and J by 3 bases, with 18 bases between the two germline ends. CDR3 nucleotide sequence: TGTGCCACCAGCAACAGTTTGGGACAAGCGGACACCGGGGAGCTGTTTTTT. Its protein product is CATSNSLGQADTGELFF. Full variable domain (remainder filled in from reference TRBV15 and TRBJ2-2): DAMVIQNPRYQVTQFGKPVTLSCSQTLNHNVMYWYQQKSSQAPKLLFHYYDKDFNNEADTPDNFQSRRPNTSFCFLDIRSPGLGDTAMYLCATSNSLGQADTGELFFGEGSRLTVL.

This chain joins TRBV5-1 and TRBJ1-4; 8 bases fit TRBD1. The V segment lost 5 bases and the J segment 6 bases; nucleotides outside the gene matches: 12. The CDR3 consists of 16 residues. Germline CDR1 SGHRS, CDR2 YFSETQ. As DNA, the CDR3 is TGCGCCAGCAGGACAGGGGCGGTTAGTTTAGATGAAAAACTGTTTTTT. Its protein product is CASRTGAVSLDEKLFF.

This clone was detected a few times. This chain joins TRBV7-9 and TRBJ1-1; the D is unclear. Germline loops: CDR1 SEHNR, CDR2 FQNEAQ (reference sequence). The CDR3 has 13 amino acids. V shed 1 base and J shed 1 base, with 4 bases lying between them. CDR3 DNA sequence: TGTGCCAGCAGCTTAGGGCAGAACACTGAAGCTTTCTTT. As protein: CASSLGQNTEAFF.

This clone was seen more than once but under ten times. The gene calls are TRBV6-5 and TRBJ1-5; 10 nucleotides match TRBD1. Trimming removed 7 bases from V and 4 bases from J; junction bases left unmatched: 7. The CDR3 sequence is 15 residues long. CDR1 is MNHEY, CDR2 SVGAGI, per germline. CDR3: CASTKGQGFNQPQHF. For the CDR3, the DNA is TGTGCCAGCACGAAGGGACAGGGGTTTAATCAGCCCCAGCATTTT.

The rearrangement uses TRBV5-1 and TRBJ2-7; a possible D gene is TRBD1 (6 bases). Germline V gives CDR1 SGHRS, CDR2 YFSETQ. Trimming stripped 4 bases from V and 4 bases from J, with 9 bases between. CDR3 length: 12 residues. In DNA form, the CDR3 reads TGCGCCAGCAGCGGGACACAGTACGAGCAGTACTTC. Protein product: CASSGTQYEQYF.

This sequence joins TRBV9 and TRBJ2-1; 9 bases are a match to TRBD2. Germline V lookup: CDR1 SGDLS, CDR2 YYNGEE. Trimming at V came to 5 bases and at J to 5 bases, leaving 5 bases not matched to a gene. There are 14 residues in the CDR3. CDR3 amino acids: CASRGQRGDNEQFF. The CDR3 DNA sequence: TGTGCCAGCAGGGGCCAGCGGGGGGACAATGAGCAGTTCTTC.

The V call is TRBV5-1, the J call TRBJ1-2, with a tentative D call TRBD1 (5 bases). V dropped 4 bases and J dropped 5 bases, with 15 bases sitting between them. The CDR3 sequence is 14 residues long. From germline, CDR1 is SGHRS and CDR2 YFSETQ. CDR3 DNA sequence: TGCGCCAGCAGCGAGACAGCGTACCCTTATGGCTACACCTTC. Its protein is CASSETAYPYGYTF.

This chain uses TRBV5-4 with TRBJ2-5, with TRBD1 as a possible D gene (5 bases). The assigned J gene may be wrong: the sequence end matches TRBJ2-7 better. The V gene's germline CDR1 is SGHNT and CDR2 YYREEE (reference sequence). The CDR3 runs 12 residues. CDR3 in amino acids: CASSVTGYEQYF. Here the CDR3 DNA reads TGTGCCAGCAGCGTAACAGGATACGAGCAGTACTTC.

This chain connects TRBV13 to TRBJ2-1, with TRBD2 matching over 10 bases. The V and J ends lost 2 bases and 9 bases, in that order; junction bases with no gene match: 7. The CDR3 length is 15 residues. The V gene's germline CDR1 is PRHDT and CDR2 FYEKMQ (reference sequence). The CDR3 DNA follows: TGTGCCAGCAGCTTACGAGCGGGGGGGCCTAGTGAGCAGTTCTTC. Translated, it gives CASSLRAGGPSEQFF.

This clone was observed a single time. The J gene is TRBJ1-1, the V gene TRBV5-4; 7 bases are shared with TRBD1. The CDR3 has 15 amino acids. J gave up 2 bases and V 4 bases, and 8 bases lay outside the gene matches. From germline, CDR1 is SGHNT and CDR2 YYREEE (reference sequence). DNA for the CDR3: TGTGCCAGCAGCATACAGGGGCGAGGTAACACTGAAGCTTTCTTT. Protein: CASSIQGRGNTEAFF.

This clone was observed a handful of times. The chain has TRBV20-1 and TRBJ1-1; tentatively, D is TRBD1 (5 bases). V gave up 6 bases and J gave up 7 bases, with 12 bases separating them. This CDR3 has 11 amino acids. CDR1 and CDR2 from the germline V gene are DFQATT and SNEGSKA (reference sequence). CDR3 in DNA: TGCAGTGCACTCAGGGTAGATGAAGCTTTCTTT. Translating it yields CSALRVDEAFF.

The CDR3, as DNA: TGTGCCAGCAGCTGGTCGACAGGCCTCTCTGAGCAGTACTTC. Protein: CASSWSTGLSEQYF. V usage is TRBV11-1 and J usage is TRBJ2-7, with a weak D call TRBD1 (6 bases). In germline, CDR1 is SGHAT, CDR2 FQDESV (reference sequence). V shed 4 bases and J shed 7 bases, with 17 bases lying between them. The CDR3 is made up of 14 amino acids.

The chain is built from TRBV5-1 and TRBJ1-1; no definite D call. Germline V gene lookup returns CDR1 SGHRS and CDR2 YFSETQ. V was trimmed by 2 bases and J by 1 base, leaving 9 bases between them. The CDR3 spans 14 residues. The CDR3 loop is CASSFTGENTEAFF. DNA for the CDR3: TGCGCCAGCAGCTTTACCGGAGAGAACACTGAAGCTTTCTTT.

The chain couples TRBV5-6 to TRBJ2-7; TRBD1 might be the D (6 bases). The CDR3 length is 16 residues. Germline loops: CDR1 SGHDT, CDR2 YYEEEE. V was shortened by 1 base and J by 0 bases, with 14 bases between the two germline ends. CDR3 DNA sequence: TGTGCCAGCAGCTTGACAGCAGGGGTGGACTCCTACGAGCAGTACTTC. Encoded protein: CASSLTAGVDSYEQYF.

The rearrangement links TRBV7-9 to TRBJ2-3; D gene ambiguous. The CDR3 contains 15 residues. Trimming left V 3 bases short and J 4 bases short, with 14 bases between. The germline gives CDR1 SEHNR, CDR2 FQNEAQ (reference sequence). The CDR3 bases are TGTGCCAGCAGCTTGGGTGGGCCTACGGCAGATACGCAGTATTTT. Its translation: CASSLGGPTADTQYF.

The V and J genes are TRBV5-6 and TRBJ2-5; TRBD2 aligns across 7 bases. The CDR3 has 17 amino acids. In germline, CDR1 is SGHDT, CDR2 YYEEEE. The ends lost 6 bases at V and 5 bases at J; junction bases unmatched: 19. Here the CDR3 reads CASNPVRGRGGMETQYF. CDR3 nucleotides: TGTGCCAGCAACCCCGTCCGGGGGAGGGGAGGGATGGAGACCCAGTACTTC.

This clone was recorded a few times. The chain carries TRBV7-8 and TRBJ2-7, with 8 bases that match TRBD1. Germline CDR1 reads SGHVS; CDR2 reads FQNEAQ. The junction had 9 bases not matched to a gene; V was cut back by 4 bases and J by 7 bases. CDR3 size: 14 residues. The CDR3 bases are TGTGCCAGCAGCTCCTATGGACAGGGTGGGGAGCAGTACTTC. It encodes CASSSYGQGGEQYF.

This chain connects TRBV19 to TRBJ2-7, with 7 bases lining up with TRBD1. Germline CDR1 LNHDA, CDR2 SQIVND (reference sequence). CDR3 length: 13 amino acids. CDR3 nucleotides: TGTAAACAGACAGGGCCCCTTTCCTACGAGCAGTACTTC. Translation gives CKQTGPLSYEQYF.

CDR3 DNA: TGCGCCAGCAGCTTGGGGCCAGGCACAGATACGCAGTATTTT. Amino acids: CASSLGPGTDTQYF. The chain has TRBV5-1 and TRBJ2-3, with D unclear. This CDR3 has 14 amino acids. With 0 bases removed from V and 1 base from J, the gap between germline ends came to 6 bases. The V gene's germline CDR1 is SGHRS and CDR2 YFSETQ.

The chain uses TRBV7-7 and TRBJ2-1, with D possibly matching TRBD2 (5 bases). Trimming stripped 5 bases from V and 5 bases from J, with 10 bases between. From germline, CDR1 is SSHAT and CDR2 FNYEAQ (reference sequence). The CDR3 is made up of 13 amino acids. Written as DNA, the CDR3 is TGTGCCAGCAGCCCTGGACTGAACAATGAGCAGTTCTTC. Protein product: CASSPGLNNEQFF.